These 13 T cell receptor beta chains were all obtained from the same sample, sequenced in a study of T cells in Graves' hyperthyroidism and ophthalmopathy (dated by TCRdb to about 2019). Library creation used multiplex PCR. Sequenced using an Illumina HiSeq 2000. TCR beta CDR3 regions were amplified from RNA transcripts. A first-round RT-PCR of the TCR CDR3 used the HTBI primer set with the Qiagen OneStep RT-PCR kit. Using fastp at Q25 and MiXCR, TCRdb reprocessed the public reads and kept productive beta chains. Rows are unified per CDR3 protein, each entry keeping the most common DNA and genes. This sample gives some 800,000 distinct CDR3 sequences in total; 38% of them show up just once. Of the sample, 8.9% falls within the top ten clones. Material: blood. The receptors originated from a man aged 18 to 29 with Graves' hyperthyroidism.

For this clonotype: Since a much larger clone is just one base distant, this may be a read error. The J gene is TRBJ2-5, the V gene TRBV6-1; TRBD2 might be the D (6 bases). The CDR3 runs 13 residues. Trimming cost V 3 bases and J 4 bases, with 9 bases left between them. Germline V gives CDR1 MNHNS, CDR2 SASEGT. In nucleotides, the CDR3 is TGTGCCAGCAGTGATCAGGAGGGAGAGACCCAGTACTTC. Amino acid sequence: CASSDQEGETQYF.

This chain links TRBV27 with TRBJ2-5; D might be TRBD2 (6 bases). CDR1 is MNHEY and CDR2 is SMNVEV in the germline V gene (reference sequence). There are 16 residues in the CDR3. With 5 bases removed from V and 2 bases from J, the gap between germline ends came to 18 bases. The CDR3 nucleotides are TGTGCCAGCAGTCCCGCCTCCCGGGGGAGACAAGAGACCCAGTACTTC. Amino acid sequence: CASSPASRGRQETQYF.

This clonotype occurred many times. This rearrangement joins TRBV9 to TRBJ1-1, with D perhaps TRBD1 (5 bases). CDR3 length equals 15 residues. Looked up from germline, CDR1 is SGDLS and CDR2 is YYNGEE. Trimming cost V 0 bases and J 0 bases, with 9 bases left between them. CDR3: CASSVVAGLNTEAFF. The CDR3 DNA sequence: TGTGCCAGCAGCGTAGTGGCAGGGCTGAACACTGAAGCTTTCTTT.

The rearrangement joins TRBV19 to TRBJ1-1; TRBD1 matches 8 bases. This CDR3 spans 19 amino acids. Germline CDR1 reads LNHDA; CDR2 reads SQIVND (reference sequence). J gave up 3 bases and V 4 bases, and 19 bases lay outside the gene matches. The CDR3 loop is CASSTDRGTGSERYTEAFF. CDR3 in DNA: TGTGCCAGTAGTACCGACCGGGGGACAGGTAGCGAGCGGTACACTGAAGCTTTCTTT.

The chain carries TRBV7-8 and TRBJ1-1, with 10 bases lining up with TRBD1. This CDR3 is built from 15 residues. Germline V gene data show CDR1 as SGHVS and CDR2 as FQNEAQ. V dropped 9 bases and J dropped 6; count of bases not matched to a gene: 13. CDR3 sequence (DNA): TGTGCCAGTAAGGTGGTGGGACAGGGGTCCCCTGAAGCTTTCTTT. Translating it yields CASKVVGQGSPEAFF.

Notes on this clonotype: A clone one base away is much larger, so this may be a read error. The J gene is TRBJ2-5, the V gene TRBV19; tentative D call: TRBD2 (5 bases). V lost 6 bases and J 0 bases, leaving 11 bases between the germline ends. The CDR3 sequence is 14 residues long. CDR1 LNHDA and CDR2 SQIVND come from the germline V gene (reference sequence). CDR3 loop: CASSDGKYQETQYF. CDR3 nucleotide sequence: TGTGCCAGTAGCGACGGGAAGTACCAAGAGACCCAGTACTTC.

The V gene is TRBV11-1, the J gene TRBJ2-7, with no clear D. CDR1 SGHAT and CDR2 FQDESV come from the germline V gene (reference sequence). Trimming took off 2 bases at V and 5 bases at J, with 10 bases between the two ends. There are 13 residues in the CDR3. The chain's CDR3 is CASSLSLTHEQYF. CDR3 DNA sequence: TGTGCCAGCAGCTTATCCCTCACTCACGAGCAGTACTTC.

This clonotype was detected only a few times. The rearrangement links TRBV11-2 to TRBJ1-4; 9 bases match TRBD1. Germline V gene sequence: CDR1 SGHAT, CDR2 FQNNGV. This CDR3 contains 14 residues. Trimming took 5 bases from V and 7 from J; bases not matched to a gene: 5. The chain's CDR3 is CASSPNRGREKLFF. CDR3 nucleotides: TGTGCCAGCAGCCCCAACAGGGGGCGTGAAAAACTGTTTTTT.

This clonotype has a count of ten or more. This CDR3 reads CASSEAEEETQYF. CDR3 DNA sequence: TGTGCCAGCAGTGAAGCGGAGGAAGAGACCCAGTACTTC. V is TRBV2 and J is TRBJ2-5, with D perhaps TRBD2 (5 bases). Germline V gene lookup returns CDR1 SNHLY and CDR2 FYNNEI. The CDR3 is made up of 13 amino acids. Trimming took 0 bases from V and 3 from J, leaving 5 bases between them.

This clonotype was seen more than once but under ten times. The chain joins TRBV7-8 to TRBJ2-5; tentatively, D is TRBD1 or TRBD2 (5 bases each). Trimming cost V 5 bases and J 13 bases, with 17 bases left between them. Germline CDR1 reads SGHVS; CDR2 reads FQNEAQ. This CDR3 spans 12 amino acids. CDR3 in amino acids: CASSPGTARRYF. CDR3 nucleotide sequence: TGTGCCAGCAGCCCAGGGACGGCCCGACGGTACTTC.

The gene calls are TRBV5-1 and TRBJ1-1, with D unresolved. CDR3 length equals 14 residues. Germline-derived CDR1 and CDR2 are SGHRS and YFSETQ. V was clipped by 4 bases and J by 1 base, with 11 bases between them. The CDR3 is CASSNFDGNTEAFF. In DNA form, the CDR3 reads TGCGCCAGCAGCAACTTCGACGGGAACACTGAAGCTTTCTTT.

The rearrangement uses TRBV19 and TRBJ1-3; unclear D gene. The V and J ends lost 8 bases and 2 bases respectively, with 16 bases between them. This CDR3 comprises 15 residues. CDR1 is LNHDA and CDR2 is SQIVND in the germline V gene (reference sequence). This chain's CDR3 is CASVGARAAGNTIYF. CDR3 in DNA: TGTGCCAGTGTGGGAGCCCGGGCCGCTGGAAACACCATATATTTT. Using reference TRBV19 and TRBJ1-3 for the parts outside the CDR3, the full variable domain is DGGITQSPKYLFRKEGQNVTLSCEQNLNHDAMYWYRQDPGQGLRLIYYSQIVNDFQKGDIAEGYSVSREKKESFPLTVTSAQKNPTAFYLCASVGARAAGNTIYFGEGSWLTVV.

The gene calls are TRBV6-5 and TRBJ1-1; no clear D gene. V lost 5 bases to trimming and J lost 6 bases, with 22 bases between them. Germline values: CDR1 MNHEY, CDR2 SVGAGI. The CDR3 consists of 16 residues. Written as DNA, the CDR3 is TGTGCCAGCAGTGAAGCTCTGAACGGATTCCGCCCTGAAGCTTTCTTT. Amino acids: CASSEALNGFRPEAFF.